The 9 T cell receptor beta chains below come from one sample, sequenced in a study of T cell responses to AZD1222 COVID-19 vaccine. Method: immunoSEQ multiplex PCR; TCRdb's copy keeps in-frame clones and lacks some. The sample shows around 100,000 clones, over 70% of them seen only once. The specimen was peripheral blood, collected on day 0 of AZD1222 vaccination. The receptors derive from an adult in good health.

CDR3 DNA sequence: TGCGCCAGCAGCCCTCGGGCTAGCGGGGCCCCAGATACGCAGTATTTT. It translates to CASSPRASGAPDTQYF. V and J are TRBV4-1 and TRBJ2-3; 9 nucleotides match TRBD2. The ends lost 4 bases at V and 4 bases at J; junction bases unmatched: 9. The CDR3 loop spans 16 amino acids. Germline V CDR1 and CDR2: MGHRA, YSYEKL.

V gene TRBV3-1 (or the pseudogene TRBV3-2) combines with J gene TRBJ2-1; D might be TRBD2 (6 bases). Trimming stripped 3 bases from V and 10 bases from J, with 7 bases between. Germline V gives CDR1 LGHDT, CDR2 YNNKEL (reference sequence). The CDR3 length is 11 residues. For the CDR3, the DNA is TGTGCCAGCAGCCAGGGGAGGGAGCAGTTCTTC. Amino acid sequence: CASSQGREQFF.

Notes on this clone: The same CDR3 also results from other DNA sequences found in this sample. The J gene is TRBJ2-1, the V gene TRBV5-1, with unresolved D. CDR3 size: 11 residues. V was cut by 0 bases and J by 5 bases, with 0 bases left in between. CDR1 and CDR2 (germline): SGHRS, YFSETQ. CDR3 DNA: TGCGCCAGCAGCTTGGACAATGAGCAGTTCTTC. Amino acid sequence: CASSLDNEQFF. The full variable domain, in which reference TRBV5-1 and TRBJ2-1 provide the parts outside the CDR3, is KAGVTQTPRYLIKTRGQQVTLSCSPISGHRSVSWYQQTPGQGLQFLFEYFSETQRNKGNFPGRFSGRQFSNSRSEMNVSTLELGDSALYLCASSLDNEQFFGPGTRLTVL.

The chain employs TRBV18 and TRBJ1-2; a possible D gene is TRBD1 (6 bases). CDR3 length: 17 amino acids. The germline gives CDR1 KGHSH, CDR2 LQKENI. Trimming took 4 bases from V and 7 from J, leaving 25 bases between them. DNA for the CDR3: TGTGCCAGCTCACGGGGAGGACAGCCCAGAGCAAGAAGTGGCTACACCTTC. It specifies CASSRGGQPRARSGYTF.

The V call is TRBV6-4, the J call TRBJ2-7; D perhaps matches TRBD1 (6 bases). Germline CDR1 MRHNA, CDR2 SNTAGT. This CDR3 is built from 14 residues. The germline V and J ends were trimmed by 7 bases and 2 bases, with 15 bases remaining between them. The CDR3 nucleotides read TGTGCCAGCACCGCCACAGGGTACCCCTACGAGCAGTACTTC. Translated: CASTATGYPYEQYF.

This chain links TRBV2 with TRBJ1-3; weak D call: TRBD1 (5 bases). Germline CDR1 SNHLY, CDR2 FYNNEI. The CDR3 runs to 15 residues. The V end lost 5 bases, the J end lost 7 bases, and 18 bases lay between the germline ends. CDR3 protein: CASSWGVPEMNTIYF. CDR3 bases: TGTGCCAGCAGTTGGGGGGTTCCGGAGATGAACACCATATATTTT.

The chain is built from TRBV9 and TRBJ1-5; 7 bases are shared with TRBD1. CDR1 SGDLS and CDR2 YYNGEE come from the germline V gene. The trim removed 4 bases at V and 9 bases at J, leaving 10 bases unmatched. The CDR3 contains 14 residues. The CDR3 bases are TGTGCCAGCAGCCAGGACAGGTTGATTAGGCCCCAGCATTTT. As protein: CASSQDRLIRPQHF.

This clone turned up a few times. DNA for the CDR3: TGTGCCAGCAGTCCTGGACGGACGTATAATTCACCCCTCCACTTT. This gives the protein CASSPGRTYNSPLHF. The chain carries TRBV5-5 and TRBJ1-6; the D is unclear. Trimming removed 5 bases from V and 4 bases from J, with 13 bases in between. This CDR3 is built from 15 residues. The germline V gene has CDR1 SGHKS and CDR2 YYEKEE (reference sequence).

The gene calls are TRBV7-8 and TRBJ2-2; no clear D. Trimming took 6 bases from V and 3 from J, leaving 8 bases between them. CDR1 and CDR2 (germline): SGHVS, FQNEAQ. This CDR3 region has 13 residues. CDR3 nucleotide sequence: TGTGCCAGCAGAGCGTCGGACACCGGGGAGCTGTTTTTT. Amino acids: CASRASDTGELFF.